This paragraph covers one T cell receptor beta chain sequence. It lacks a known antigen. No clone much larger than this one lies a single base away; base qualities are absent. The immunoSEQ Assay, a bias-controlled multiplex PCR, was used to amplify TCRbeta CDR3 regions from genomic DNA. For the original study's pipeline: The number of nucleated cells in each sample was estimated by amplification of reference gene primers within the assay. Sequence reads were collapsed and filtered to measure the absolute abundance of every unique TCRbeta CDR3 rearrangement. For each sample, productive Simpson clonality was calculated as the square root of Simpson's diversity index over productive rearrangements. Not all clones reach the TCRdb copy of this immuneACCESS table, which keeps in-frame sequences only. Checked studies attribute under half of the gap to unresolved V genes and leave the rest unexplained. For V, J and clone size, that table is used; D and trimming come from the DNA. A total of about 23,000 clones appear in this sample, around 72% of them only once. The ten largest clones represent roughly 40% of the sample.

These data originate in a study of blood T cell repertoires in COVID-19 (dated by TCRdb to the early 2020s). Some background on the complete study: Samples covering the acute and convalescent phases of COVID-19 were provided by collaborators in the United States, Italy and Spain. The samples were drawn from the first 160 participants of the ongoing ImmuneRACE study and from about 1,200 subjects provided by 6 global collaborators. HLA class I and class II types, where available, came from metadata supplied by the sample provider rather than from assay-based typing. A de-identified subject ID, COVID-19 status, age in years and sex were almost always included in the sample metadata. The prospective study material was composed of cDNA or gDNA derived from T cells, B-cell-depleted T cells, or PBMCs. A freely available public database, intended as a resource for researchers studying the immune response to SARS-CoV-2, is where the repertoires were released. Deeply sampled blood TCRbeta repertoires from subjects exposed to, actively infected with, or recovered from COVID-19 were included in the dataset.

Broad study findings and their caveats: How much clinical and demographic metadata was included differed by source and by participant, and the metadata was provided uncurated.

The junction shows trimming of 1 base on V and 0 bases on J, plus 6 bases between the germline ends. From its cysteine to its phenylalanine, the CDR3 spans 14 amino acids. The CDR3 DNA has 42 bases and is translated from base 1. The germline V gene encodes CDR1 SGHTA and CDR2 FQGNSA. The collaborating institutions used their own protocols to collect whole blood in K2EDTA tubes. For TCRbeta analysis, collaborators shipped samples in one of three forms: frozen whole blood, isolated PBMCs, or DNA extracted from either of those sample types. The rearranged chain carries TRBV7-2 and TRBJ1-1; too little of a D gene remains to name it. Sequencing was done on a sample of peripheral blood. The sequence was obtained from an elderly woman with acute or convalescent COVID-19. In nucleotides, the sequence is TGTGCCAGCAGCTTAGGAGTGATGAACACTGAAGCTTTCTTT. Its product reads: CASSLGVMNTEAFF.